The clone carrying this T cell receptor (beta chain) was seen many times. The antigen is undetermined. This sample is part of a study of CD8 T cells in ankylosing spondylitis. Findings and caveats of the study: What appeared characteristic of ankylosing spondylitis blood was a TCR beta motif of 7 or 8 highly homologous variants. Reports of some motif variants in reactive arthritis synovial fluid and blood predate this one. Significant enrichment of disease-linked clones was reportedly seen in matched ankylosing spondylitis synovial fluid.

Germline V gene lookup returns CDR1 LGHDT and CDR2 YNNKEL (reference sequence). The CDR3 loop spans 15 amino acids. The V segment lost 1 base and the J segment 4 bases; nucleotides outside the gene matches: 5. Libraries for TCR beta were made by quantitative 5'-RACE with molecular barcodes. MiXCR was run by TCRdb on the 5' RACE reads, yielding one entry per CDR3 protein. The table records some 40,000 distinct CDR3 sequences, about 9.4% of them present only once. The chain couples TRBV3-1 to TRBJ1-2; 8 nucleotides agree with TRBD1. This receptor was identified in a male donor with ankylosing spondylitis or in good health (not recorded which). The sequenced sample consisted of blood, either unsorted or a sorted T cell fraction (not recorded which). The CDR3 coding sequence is TGTGCCAGCAGCCAAGGCCCAGGGGGCAGCTATGGCTACACCTTC. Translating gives CASSQGPGGSYGYTF.